These 20 T cell receptor beta chains were all obtained from the same sample, sequenced in a study of cytomegalovirus exposure and HLA in healthy donors. Use of 60 Vbeta and 13 Jbeta primers characterized the PCR. Method: immunoSEQ multiplex PCR; TCRdb's copy keeps in-frame clones and lacks some. The data contain about 110,000 clones, approximately 70% of them singletons. Sequences were obtained from PBMCs. These receptors all stem from a woman younger than 45 in good health and CMV-seronegative.

The chain carries TRBV5-1 and TRBJ1-2; 8 bases align to TRBD1. V was clipped by 4 bases and J by 7 bases; unmatched bases: 3. This CDR3 has 12 residues. Germline V CDR1 and CDR2: SGHRS, YFSETQ. The CDR3 coding sequence is TGCGCCAGCAGCGTAGGACAGGGTGGCTACACCTTC. This codes for CASSVGQGGYTF.

This clone has more than one count but fewer than ten. The V and J genes are TRBV6-5 and TRBJ2-7; TRBD1 matches 9 bases. The J segment lost 6 bases and the V segment lost 2 bases, leaving 5 bases of the junction unmatched. CDR1 is MNHEY, CDR2 SVGAGI, per germline. The CDR3 loop spans 14 amino acids. The CDR3 loop is CASSYAGQGCEQYF. In DNA form, the CDR3 reads TGTGCCAGCAGTTACGCGGGACAGGGATGCGAGCAGTACTTC.

This chain joins TRBV4-2 and TRBJ1-1; D call uncertain. This CDR3 region has 18 residues. The V gene lost 3 bases and the J gene lost 1 base, with 21 bases spanning the gap. The germline V gene encodes CDR1 LGHNA and CDR2 YNFKEQ. The CDR3 spells CASSHYPTGPESNTEAFF. CDR3 DNA: TGTGCCAGCAGCCATTATCCCACCGGTCCTGAATCGAACACTGAAGCTTTCTTT.

The count of this clone is one. The CDR3 spells CASSEGHRMNTEAFF. The CDR3 bases are TGTGCCAGCAGTGAGGGACACCGCATGAACACTGAAGCTTTCTTT. The chain joins TRBV9 to TRBJ1-1, with D perhaps matching TRBD1 (6 bases). The V gene's germline CDR1 is SGDLS and CDR2 YYNGEE. V was shortened by 5 bases and J by 0 bases, with 14 bases between the two germline ends. CDR3 length: 15 amino acids.

The chain recombines TRBV4-2 with TRBJ2-7; 12 bases agree with TRBD2. V gave up 0 bases and J gave up 3 bases; unmatched junction bases: 3. Germline V gene data show CDR1 as LGHNA and CDR2 as YNFKEQ. The CDR3 length is 16 residues. In nucleotides, the CDR3 is TGTGCCAGCAGCCAAGACCCTAGCGGGGGGGTCTACGAGCAGTACTTC. This encodes CASSQDPSGGVYEQYF.

This clone was seen once. The chain carries TRBV14 and TRBJ1-2, with 10 bases aligning to TRBD1. V lost 3 bases to trimming and J lost 8 bases; unmatched junction nucleotides: 12. Per germline, CDR1 SGHDN and CDR2 FVKESK. The CDR3 totals 16 residues. This chain's CDR3 is CASSQGQGMRLGGYTF. The CDR3 DNA sequence: TGTGCCAGCAGCCAGGGACAGGGGATGAGATTAGGCGGCTACACCTTC. The complete variable domain, with remaining parts taken from reference TRBV14 and TRBJ1-2, reads EAGVTQFPSHSVIEKGQTVTLRCDPISGHDNLYWYRRVMGKEIKFLLHFVKESKQDESGMPNNRFLAERTGGTYSTLKVQPAELEDSGVYFCASSQGQGMRLGGYTFGSGTRLTVV.

This chain links TRBV6-6 with TRBJ2-7; D might be TRBD1 (6 bases). CDR1 is MNHNY, CDR2 SVGAGI, per germline (reference sequence). Trimming shortened V by 0 bases and J by 5 bases, and 11 bases separated the two germline ends. This CDR3 contains 14 residues. CDR3 protein: CASSYSDRFDEQYF. DNA of the CDR3: TGTGCCAGCAGTTACTCCGACAGGTTCGACGAGCAGTACTTC.

The V gene is TRBV6-6, the J gene TRBJ1-1; perhaps TRBD1 as D (5 bases). The CDR3 loop spans 15 amino acids. The germline V and J ends were trimmed by 2 bases and 5 bases, with 15 bases remaining between them. Germline CDR1 MNHNY, CDR2 SVGAGI (reference sequence). The CDR3 DNA sequence: TGTGCCAGCAGTTACACGACAGATGAGAGGACTGAAGCTTTCTTT. This codes for CASSYTTDERTEAFF.

The chain is built from TRBV7-9 and TRBJ1-4, with TRBD1 matching 7 bases. CDR1 and CDR2 from the germline V gene are SEHNR and FQNEAQ (reference sequence). The CDR3 length is 16 residues. J was trimmed by 2 bases and V by 5 bases; bases with no gene match: 8. The CDR3 loop is CASSTTGDPTNEKLFF. As DNA, the CDR3 is TGTGCCAGCAGCACCACAGGGGATCCTACTAATGAAAAACTGTTTTTT.

V usage is TRBV5-1 and J usage is TRBJ2-5; 7 nucleotides agree with TRBD2. Germline lookup yields CDR1 SGHRS and CDR2 YFSETQ. With V trimmed by 0 bases and J by 3 bases, 2 bases remained unmatched. The CDR3 has 14 amino acids. The CDR3 sequence: CASSLVGGEETQYF. CDR3 sequence (DNA): TGCGCCAGCAGCTTGGTTGGGGGGGAAGAGACCCAGTACTTC.

The chain couples TRBV2 to TRBJ1-1; maybe TRBD1 (5 bases). The V end lost 1 base, the J end lost 6 bases, and 12 bases lay between the germline ends. CDR3 length: 14 amino acids. The germline V gene has CDR1 SNHLY and CDR2 FYNNEI. Here the CDR3 DNA reads TGTGCCAGCAGTGAAGAGGGGTATGGCCCTGAAGCTTTCTTT. It encodes CASSEEGYGPEAFF.

This chain uses TRBV11-2 with TRBJ2-1, with D tentatively TRBD2 (5 bases). CDR1 SGHAT and CDR2 FQNNGV come from the germline V gene. V dropped 3 bases and J dropped 7 bases, with 13 bases sitting between them. The CDR3 covers 14 residues. The chain's CDR3 is CASSLASGGNEQFF. CDR3 in DNA: TGTGCCAGCAGCTTGGCTAGTGGCGGGAATGAGCAGTTCTTC.

This rearrangement joins TRBV29-1 to TRBJ1-2; perhaps TRBD1 as D (6 bases). CDR3 size: 13 residues. Trimming pared 3 bases from V and 4 bases from J, leaving 12 bases between. Germline CDR1 and CDR2: SQVTM and ANQGSEA. In DNA, the CDR3 is TGCAGCGTTGATACAGGGCTACTCTATGGCTACACCTTC. This codes for CSVDTGLLYGYTF.

The rearrangement joins TRBV18 to TRBJ1-5; perhaps TRBD1 as D (5 bases). From germline, CDR1 is KGHSH and CDR2 LQKENI. The CDR3 sequence is 15 residues long. V shed 3 bases and J shed 0 bases, with 9 bases lying between them. The CDR3 loop reads CASSPDTYSNQPQHF. The CDR3, as DNA: TGTGCCAGCTCACCGGACACCTATAGCAATCAGCCCCAGCATTTT.

The DNA of the CDR3 is TGTGCCAGCAGCCAGGAGGGACAGGCCTACAATGAGCAGTTCTTC. As protein: CASSQEGQAYNEQFF. The rearrangement joins TRBV11-1 to TRBJ2-1; TRBD1 matches at 8 bases. Germline CDR1 is SGHAT and CDR2 is FQDESV (reference sequence). V gave up 5 bases and J gave up 2 bases; unmatched junction bases: 5. The CDR3 contains 15 residues.

J is TRBJ1-3 and V is TRBV6-5, with 8 bases fitting TRBD1. In germline, CDR1 is MNHEY, CDR2 SVGAGI. The CDR3 is 15 residues long. J was trimmed by 2 bases and V by 8 bases; bases with no gene match: 8. The CDR3 DNA reads as TGTGCCAGCGGAGGACAGGGAAAAACTGGAAACACCATATATTTT. Translated: CASGGQGKTGNTIYF.

This clone has more than one count but fewer than ten. This chain uses TRBV6-5 with TRBJ2-7; 8 bases align to TRBD2. There are 14 residues in the CDR3. Germline assignment: CDR1 MNHEY and CDR2 SVGAGI. After removal of 4 bases from V and 3 bases from J, the junction contained 5 bases not matched to a gene. The CDR3 here is CASSFPGLGYEQYF. DNA for the CDR3: TGTGCCAGCAGTTTCCCGGGACTAGGCTACGAGCAGTACTTC.

This clone was counted between two and nine times. This chain joins TRBV5-4 and TRBJ2-5; no clear D gene. Germline V gene data show CDR1 as SGHNT and CDR2 as YYREEE (reference sequence). This CDR3 region has 14 residues. V shed 0 bases and J shed 0 bases, with 6 bases lying between them. The chain's CDR3 is CASSLDGYQETQYF. CDR3 nucleotide sequence: TGTGCCAGCAGCTTGGATGGCTACCAAGAGACCCAGTACTTC.

The V and J genes are TRBV18 and TRBJ1-1, with D possibly matching TRBD1 (6 bases). Germline V CDR1 and CDR2: KGHSH, LQKENI. This CDR3 comprises 14 residues. Trimming stripped 5 bases from V and 1 base from J, with 11 bases between. The CDR3 spells CASSVGQKNTEAFF. The CDR3 DNA sequence: TGTGCCAGCTCAGTAGGACAGAAGAACACTGAAGCTTTCTTT. The variable domain in full, completed from reference TRBV18 and TRBJ1-1, reads NAGVMQNPRHLVRRRGQEARLRCSPMKGHSHVYWYRQLPEEGLKFMVYLQKENIIDESGMPKERFSAEFPKEGPSILRIQQVVRGDSAAYFCASSVGQKNTEAFFGQGTRLTVV.

V is TRBV6-5 and J is TRBJ1-6; TRBD1 aligns across 7 bases. The V segment lost 6 bases and the J segment 12 bases; nucleotides outside the gene matches: 11. Germline V lookup: CDR1 MNHEY, CDR2 SVGAGI. The CDR3 runs to 14 residues. CDR3 loop: CASRPGQYQLPLHF. CDR3 in DNA: TGTGCCAGCAGACCGGGACAGTACCAGTTACCCCTCCACTTT.